The sample holds many counts of the clone carrying this T cell receptor beta chain. The antigen is undetermined. This record belongs to a study of human T cells and chemical hapten exposure. Study-wide context: Each week of the roughly 25-week study, patients had diphenylcyclopropenone applied to the scalp. Mostly female patients had alopecia areata, totalis or universalis.

This CDR3 is built from 14 residues. The V end lost 5 bases, the J end lost 8 bases, and 18 bases lay between the germline ends. The germline gives CDR1 SGHTA, CDR2 FQGNSA. Findings of the study overall: Controls formed significantly fewer large CDR3 similarity clusters than expanded TCRs did.

Time point denoted: patch test 1, 2 weeks after DPC sensitization. Treatment indicated: therapeutic diphenylcyclopropenone sensitization with weekly scalp DPC. People who gave samples had alopecia, were 18 to 70 years old, and were suitable for DPC. TCRdb called the RACE reads again in MiXCR, with one record for every CDR3 protein. Among about 360,000 distinct CDR3 sequences listed, about 4.8% were seen once. V gene TRBV7-2 combines with J gene TRBJ1-1, with D uncertain. The sequence derives from a woman aged 45-65 years with alopecia areata. Some clones in this sample may be carry-over from other donors' samples. Sample: whole blood, taken in connection with sensitization to the hapten diphenylcyclopropenone (DPC). The CDR3 nucleotides read TGTGCCAGCAGCGCAGTACCGGTCGGTACAGAAGCTTTCTTT. Amino acid sequence: CASSAVPVGTEAFF.